Listed below are T cell receptor beta chains from one sample, sequenced in a study of T cell changes during pregnancy in multiple sclerosis. The table came from immunoSEQ multiplex PCR; TCRdb's copy has only in-frame clones and leaves some out. This table has approximately 60,000 clones, approximately 89% appearing once. Sequencing was performed on peripheral blood, taken after pregnancy. Receptor source: a female donor in good health, enrolled as a control in a pregnancy study. Both conserved end residues are part of each CDR3. Each record gives: J gene, clone size, V gene, D gene, CDR3 DNA, CDR3 protein. The D gene is left open where the match is weak. Size values are once, few and many counts, or a class for expanded clones, and some rows have none.

J gene: TRBJ1-5
clone size: NA
V gene: TRBV5-6
D gene: NA
CDR3 DNA: TGTGCCAGCAGCTTCCAATTGTCCGGGGATCAGCCCCAGCATTTT
CDR3 protein: CASSFQLSGDQPQHF

J gene: TRBJ2-1
clone size: NA
V gene: TRBV29-1
D gene: TRBD2
CDR3 DNA: TGCAGCGTTGAATTCCGGCTAGCGGGATTCAGGAATGAGCAGTTCTTC
CDR3 protein: CSVEFRLAGFRNEQFF

J gene: TRBJ2-3
clone size: NA
V gene: TRBV10-3
D gene: TRBD2
CDR3 DNA: TGTGCCATCAGCCCGGGACTAGTCGCAGATACGCAGTATTTT
CDR3 protein: CAISPGLVADTQYF

J gene: TRBJ2-2
clone size: NA
V gene: TRBV30
D gene: TRBD2
CDR3 DNA: TGTGCCTGGAGTGGCAAGCGGGGGGGGACATGGGGCGGGGAGCTGTTTTTT
CDR3 protein: CAWSGKRGGTWGGELFF

J gene: TRBJ1-1
clone size: NA
V gene: TRBV4-1
D gene: TRBD1
CDR3 DNA: TGCGCCAGCAGCCAAATTTGGGGACAGGGTGGCACTGAAGCTTTCTTT
CDR3 protein: CASSQIWGQGGTEAFF

J gene: TRBJ1-1
clone size: NA
V gene: TRBV2
D gene: NA
CDR3 DNA: TGTGCCGGATACAGACCGTTCGATGAAGCTTTCTTT
CDR3 protein: CAGYRPFDEAFF

J gene: TRBJ2-7
clone size: NA
V gene: TRBV27
D gene: TRBD1
CDR3 DNA: TGTGCCAGCAGCCCAACCGGGACAGGGATCGAGCAGTACTTC
CDR3 protein: CASSPTGTGIEQYF

J gene: TRBJ2-1
clone size: NA
V gene: TRBV18
D gene: NA
CDR3 DNA: TGTGCCAGCTTCTGGGACTTTAGCGATCCTGAGCAGTTCTTC
CDR3 protein: CASFWDFSDPEQFF

J gene: TRBJ2-7
clone size: NA
V gene: TRBV6-1
D gene: TRBD1
CDR3 DNA: TGTGCCAGCTACCCAGGACAGGTTAGCCTCTACGAGCAGTACTTC
CDR3 protein: CASYPGQVSLYEQYF

J gene: TRBJ2-7
clone size: few
V gene: TRBV7-2
D gene: NA
CDR3 DNA: TGTGCCAGCAGCCCCCAGGTAGGGGGCTACGAGCAGTACTTC
CDR3 protein: CASSPQVGGYEQYF

J gene: TRBJ2-7
clone size: NA
V gene: TRBV29-1
D gene: TRBD1
CDR3 DNA: TGCAGCGCCGGGACAGCGATAAGCTACGAGCAGTACTTC
CDR3 protein: CSAGTAISYEQYF

J gene: TRBJ1-1
clone size: NA
V gene: TRBV4-2
D gene: TRBD1
CDR3 DNA: TGTGCCAGCAGCCAAGAGAGGGCCCCACAGGGGGCGAACACTGAAGCTTTCTTT
CDR3 protein: CASSQERAPQGANTEAFF

J gene: TRBJ1-1
clone size: NA
V gene: TRBV5-1
D gene: NA
CDR3 DNA: TGCGCCAGCAGCTGGGGACAGAACACTGAAGCTTTCTTT
CDR3 protein: CASSWGQNTEAFF

J gene: TRBJ2-7
clone size: NA
V gene: TRBV15
D gene: TRBD1
CDR3 DNA: TGTGCCACCAGCAAGGACAGGGTATACGAGCAGTACTTC
CDR3 protein: CATSKDRVYEQYF

J gene: TRBJ1-1
clone size: NA
V gene: TRBV20-1
D gene: TRBD1
CDR3 DNA: TGCAGTGCTCTGGGACAGACTGAAGCTTTCTTT
CDR3 protein: CSALGQTEAFF

J gene: TRBJ2-3
clone size: NA
V gene: TRBV10-2
D gene: TRBD2
CDR3 DNA: TGCGCCAGCAGTGAGTTAACTAGCGGTGATACGCAGTATTTT
CDR3 protein: CASSELTSGDTQYF

J gene: TRBJ2-3
clone size: NA
V gene: TRBV5-6
D gene: TRBD1
CDR3 DNA: TGTGCCAGCAGCTCTCGGGACAGGGGGACAGATACGCAGTATTTT
CDR3 protein: CASSSRDRGTDTQYF

J gene: TRBJ2-2
clone size: NA
V gene: TRBV5-6
D gene: NA
CDR3 DNA: TGTGCCAGCAGCCTTCTCTCGGGGGGCGGGGGCACCGGGGAGCTGTTTTTT
CDR3 protein: CASSLLSGGGGTGELFF

J gene: TRBJ2-3
clone size: NA
V gene: TRBV7-2
D gene: NA
CDR3 DNA: TGTGCCCGACTCCGGGATACGCAGTATTTT
CDR3 protein: CARLRDTQYF

J gene: TRBJ1-2
clone size: NA
V gene: TRBV5-1
D gene: NA
CDR3 DNA: TGCGCCAGCAGCCCGACAGGTGAAGCTAACTATGGCTACACCTTC
CDR3 protein: CASSPTGEANYGYTF

J gene: TRBJ1-4
clone size: few
V gene: TRBV19
D gene: TRBD1
CDR3 DNA: TGTGCCAGTAGCGGCACAGGGGGGATAGATGAAAAACTGTTTTTT
CDR3 protein: CASSGTGGIDEKLFF

J gene: TRBJ1-6
clone size: NA
V gene: TRBV7-6
D gene: TRBD1
CDR3 DNA: TGTGCCAGCGGCCTGGCACAGGGGGCAAATTCACCCCTCCACTTT
CDR3 protein: CASGLAQGANSPLHF

J gene: TRBJ2-3
clone size: NA
V gene: TRBV4-3
D gene: TRBD2
CDR3 DNA: TGCGCCAGCAGCCAAGTTCCGGGGGGGGGACTTCCATTCCGCGGTACGCAGTATTTT
CDR3 protein: CASSQVPGGGLPFRGTQYF

J gene: TRBJ2-7
clone size: NA
V gene: TRBV7-3
D gene: NA
CDR3 DNA: TGTGCCAGCAGCCCCAGCGGAGGGTTCAACGAGCAGTACTTC
CDR3 protein: CASSPSGGFNEQYF

J gene: TRBJ2-3
clone size: NA
V gene: TRBV10-3
D gene: TRBD2
CDR3 DNA: TGTGCCACTAGTGAAGGGGGACTAGCGGGAGATACGCAGTATTTT
CDR3 protein: CATSEGGLAGDTQYF

J gene: TRBJ1-1
clone size: few
V gene: TRBV19
D gene: NA
CDR3 DNA: TGTGCCAGTAGTATATCCCCACCGGTCACTGAAGCTTTCTTT
CDR3 protein: CASSISPPVTEAFF

J gene: TRBJ1-1
clone size: few
V gene: TRBV7-3
D gene: NA
CDR3 DNA: TGTGCCAGCAGCTCAGAAGCTTTCTTT
CDR3 protein: CASSSEAFF

J gene: TRBJ1-2
clone size: NA
V gene: TRBV10-2
D gene: NA
CDR3 DNA: TGCGCCAGCAGTAAGGGGGATGGCTACACCTTC
CDR3 protein: CASSKGDGYTF

J gene: TRBJ2-3
clone size: NA
V gene: TRBV5-4
D gene: TRBD2
CDR3 DNA: TGTGCCAGCAGCCCCTACTCCCTAGCGGGAGGCCCCACAGATACGCAGTATTTT
CDR3 protein: CASSPYSLAGGPTDTQYF

J gene: TRBJ1-2
clone size: NA
V gene: TRBV6-1
D gene: TRBD1
CDR3 DNA: TGTGCCAGCAGATCTACAGGGGGCGATGGCTACACCTTC
CDR3 protein: CASRSTGGDGYTF

J gene: TRBJ2-7
clone size: NA
V gene: TRBV6-6
D gene: TRBD2
CDR3 DNA: TGTGCCGGGGGGGCGGGAGGGGGTGAGCAGTACTTC
CDR3 protein: CAGGAGGGEQYF

J gene: TRBJ2-3
clone size: NA
V gene: TRBV18
D gene: TRBD1
CDR3 DNA: TGTGCCAGCTCACCGGACAGGACTAGCACAGATACGCAGTATTTT
CDR3 protein: CASSPDRTSTDTQYF

J gene: TRBJ2-3
clone size: NA
V gene: TRBV5-1
D gene: NA
CDR3 DNA: TGCGCCAGCAGCGGCGGGGCTATGACAGATACGCAGTATTTT
CDR3 protein: CASSGGAMTDTQYF

J gene: TRBJ2-7
clone size: NA
V gene: TRBV18
D gene: NA
CDR3 DNA: TGTGCCAGCACCCGGGGCGGGGAGCACCCCTACGAGCAGTACTTC
CDR3 protein: CASTRGGEHPYEQYF

J gene: TRBJ1-2
clone size: NA
V gene: TRBV7-2
D gene: NA
CDR3 DNA: TGTGCCAGCAGCTTGAATACAGGGCCCTATGGCTACACCTTC
CDR3 protein: CASSLNTGPYGYTF

J gene: TRBJ2-7
clone size: NA
V gene: TRBV30
D gene: TRBD1
CDR3 DNA: TGTGCCTGGAGTAAGGGACAGGGGATAAACGAGCAGTACTTC
CDR3 protein: CAWSKGQGINEQYF

J gene: TRBJ1-5
clone size: NA
V gene: TRBV7-2
D gene: TRBD1
CDR3 DNA: TGTGCCAGCAGCTGGTCGACAGGGAGCAATCAGCCCCAGCATTTT
CDR3 protein: CASSWSTGSNQPQHF

J gene: TRBJ2-1
clone size: NA
V gene: TRBV19
D gene: TRBD2
CDR3 DNA: TGTGCCAGTAGCCCGGGAGGGACCTACAATGAGCAGTTCTTC
CDR3 protein: CASSPGGTYNEQFF

J gene: TRBJ2-5
clone size: NA
V gene: TRBV9
D gene: TRBD2
CDR3 DNA: TGTGCCAGCAGCGCACCTAGCGGGAATAGCCAAGAGACCCAGTACTTC
CDR3 protein: CASSAPSGNSQETQYF

J gene: TRBJ1-1
clone size: once
V gene: TRBV23-1
D gene: TRBD1
CDR3 DNA: TGCGCCAGCAGTCGTGGGGACAGGGTGAACACTGAAGCTTTCTTT
CDR3 protein: CASSRGDRVNTEAFF

J gene: TRBJ1-2
clone size: NA
V gene: TRBV12-5
D gene: NA
CDR3 DNA: TGTGCTAGTGCCAACAGGGATTTAAACTATGGCTACACCTTC
CDR3 protein: CASANRDLNYGYTF

J gene: TRBJ2-7
clone size: NA
V gene: TRBV5-1
D gene: TRBD2
CDR3 DNA: TGCGCCAGCAGCTTGGCCCCAGCGGGAGGCTCCTACGAGCAGTACTTC
CDR3 protein: CASSLAPAGGSYEQYF

J gene: TRBJ2-6
clone size: NA
V gene: TRBV5-1
D gene: NA
CDR3 DNA: TGCGCCAGCAGCTTGACGGCAGGGGCAGGGGCCAACGTCCTGACTTTC
CDR3 protein: CASSLTAGAGANVLTF

J gene: TRBJ2-7
clone size: NA
V gene: TRBV6-5
D gene: NA
CDR3 DNA: TGTGCCAGCAGTCTCCAGGGGACTACCTTTGAGGAGCAGTACTTC
CDR3 protein: CASSLQGTTFEEQYF

J gene: TRBJ1-2
clone size: once
V gene: TRBV27
D gene: NA
CDR3 DNA: TGTGCCAGCAGCCACACAGGGCTTAACTATGGCTACACCTTC
CDR3 protein: CASSHTGLNYGYTF

J gene: TRBJ1-3
clone size: NA
V gene: TRBV27
D gene: TRBD1
CDR3 DNA: TGTGCCAGCAATCCCCCTCTAGGGGGCCACTCTGGAAACACCATATATTTT
CDR3 protein: CASNPPLGGHSGNTIYF

J gene: TRBJ1-4
clone size: NA
V gene: TRBV10-2
D gene: NA
CDR3 DNA: TGCGCCAGCAGTGATCCCGTACACCGTGGCATTAATGAAAAACTGTTTTTT
CDR3 protein: CASSDPVHRGINEKLFF

J gene: TRBJ2-6
clone size: NA
V gene: TRBV27
D gene: TRBD1
CDR3 DNA: TGTGCCAGCAGTTCCTTACAGGGGGTTGCCAACGTCCTGACTTTC
CDR3 protein: CASSSLQGVANVLTF

J gene: TRBJ1-5
clone size: many
V gene: TRBV12-5
D gene: TRBD1
CDR3 DNA: TGTGCTAGTGGTCTGGGACAGGGCAATCAGCCCCAGCATTTT
CDR3 protein: CASGLGQGNQPQHF

J gene: TRBJ2-1
clone size: NA
V gene: TRBV7-3
D gene: TRBD2
CDR3 DNA: TGTGCCAGCAGCCCTATAACTAGCGGTGAGCAGTTCTTC
CDR3 protein: CASSPITSGEQFF

J gene: TRBJ2-3
clone size: NA
V gene: TRBV30
D gene: TRBD2
CDR3 DNA: TGTGCCTGGACTAGCGGGGGGACAGATACGCAGTATTTT
CDR3 protein: CAWTSGGTDTQYF

J gene: TRBJ2-6
clone size: NA
V gene: TRBV4-1
D gene: NA
CDR3 DNA: TGCGCCAGCAGCCACTCTCGGCACGGGGACTCTGGGGCCAACGTCCTGACTTTC
CDR3 protein: CASSHSRHGDSGANVLTF

J gene: TRBJ2-1
clone size: NA
V gene: TRBV7-9
D gene: TRBD1
CDR3 DNA: TGTGCCAGCAGCTCGGACAGGGGTAACAATGAGCAGTTCTTC
CDR3 protein: CASSSDRGNNEQFF

J gene: TRBJ2-1
clone size: NA
V gene: TRBV10-3
D gene: NA
CDR3 DNA: TGTGCCATCAGTGAGTCGACTATAGTGGATGAGCAGTTCTTC
CDR3 protein: CAISESTIVDEQFF

J gene: TRBJ2-1
clone size: NA
V gene: TRBV19
D gene: TRBD2
CDR3 DNA: TGTGCCAGTAGAAGACTAGCGGGAGCTTACAATGAGCAGTTCTTC
CDR3 protein: CASRRLAGAYNEQFF